Each of the 14 T cell receptor beta chains below was sequenced from the same sample in a study of blood T cell repertoires in COVID-19. Produced via immunoSEQ multiplex PCR; TCRdb's table is partial and in-frame only. The sample yields about 200,000 clones, more than 70% seen once. The specimen was peripheral blood. These receptors were collected from a human donor in a cohort sampled during active COVID-19.

The chain links TRBV6-1 to TRBJ2-2; TRBD2 matches 7 bases. J lost 2 bases, V lost 1 base, and 7 bases had no gene match. CDR1 is MNHNS and CDR2 is SASEGT in the germline V gene. The CDR3 has 17 amino acids. CDR3 coding DNA: TGTGCCAGCAGTGAAGGGGGGGTAGCGGGTAACACCGGGGAGCTGTTTTTT. Translation gives CASSEGGVAGNTGELFF.

The chain employs TRBV5-1 and TRBJ2-1; the match to TRBD2 covers 14 bases. There are 16 residues in the CDR3. Trimming took 0 bases from V and 10 from J; bases not matched to a gene: 6. Germline loops: CDR1 SGHRS, CDR2 YFSETQ. The CDR3 is CASSLGLAGGIGEQFF. In DNA form, the CDR3 reads TGCGCCAGCAGCTTGGGACTAGCGGGAGGGATCGGAGAGCAGTTCTTC.

The chain links TRBV7-9 to TRBJ1-2, with 10 bases that match TRBD1. The CDR3 spans 14 residues. Losses at the gene ends were 5 bases for V and 6 bases for J; bases not matched to a gene: 6. Germline CDR1 reads SEHNR; CDR2 reads FQNEAQ (reference sequence). In nucleotides, the CDR3 is TGTGCCAGCAGCCGCGACAGGGGGCAGGATGGCTACACCTTC. Translated, it gives CASSRDRGQDGYTF.

The genes are TRBV2 and TRBJ2-5; D unclear. Trimming shortened V by 8 bases and J by 2 bases, and 12 bases separated the two germline ends. Per germline, CDR1 SNHLY and CDR2 FYNNEI. The CDR3 covers 13 residues. This CDR3 is CASLVPDQETQYF. CDR3 DNA: TGTGCCAGCTTAGTCCCTGATCAAGAGACCCAGTACTTC.

This chain uses TRBV30 with TRBJ1-6; D gene ambiguous. The CDR3 is made up of 15 amino acids. The V end lost 4 bases, the J end lost 0 bases, and 10 bases lay between the germline ends. The V gene's germline CDR1 is GTSNPN and CDR2 SVGIG (reference sequence). CDR3 in DNA: TGTGCCTGGACGAGGATCAGCTCCTATAATTCACCCCTCCACTTT. This encodes CAWTRISSYNSPLHF.

The rearrangement uses TRBV12-3 or TRBV12-4 and TRBJ2-7, with D unresolved. Trimming left V 3 bases short and J 5 bases short, with 11 bases between. The CDR3 runs to 13 residues. The DNA for the CDR3 is TGTGCCAGCAGTTTCCGCTACTTGAACGAGCAGTACTTC. It yields the protein CASSFRYLNEQYF.

The chain recombines TRBV10-3 with TRBJ2-7; 8 positions match TRBD2. CDR3 size: 13 residues. V lost 6 bases to trimming and J lost 3 bases; unmatched junction nucleotides: 4. Germline V lookup: CDR1 ENHRY, CDR2 SYGVKD. The CDR3 DNA is TGTGCCATCAGGCTCGGGGGGGGCTACGAGCAGTACTTC. Its protein product is CAIRLGGGYEQYF.

This clone was found once. V usage is TRBV6-5 and J usage is TRBJ2-7, with D possibly being TRBD1 (5 bases). CDR1 MNHEY and CDR2 SVGAGI come from the germline V gene. CDR3 length: 13 residues. V was clipped by 7 bases and J by 0 bases, with 10 bases between them. This CDR3 reads CASIQGISYEQYF. DNA of the CDR3: TGTGCCAGCATTCAGGGTATCTCCTACGAGCAGTACTTC.

This clone appeared once. This chain links TRBV6-5 with TRBJ1-3; D gene ambiguous. V shed 6 bases and J shed 7 bases, with 13 bases lying between them. The germline V gene encodes CDR1 MNHEY and CDR2 SVGAGI. The CDR3 is 13 amino acids. CDR3 region: CASRRGSDNTIYF. The CDR3 DNA sequence: TGTGCCAGCAGGAGAGGGAGCGATAACACCATATATTTT.

The CDR3: CASRQQNNSPLHF. DNA for the CDR3: TGTGCCAGCAGACAGCAGAATAATTCACCCCTCCACTTT. The V call is TRBV27, the J call TRBJ1-6; D is undetermined. V gave up 6 bases and J gave up 5 bases, with 8 bases separating them. In germline, CDR1 is MNHEY, CDR2 SMNVEV (reference sequence). The CDR3 covers 13 residues.

The J gene is TRBJ1-5, the V gene TRBV4-3; D remains ambiguous. The CDR3 contains 16 residues. Germline assignment: CDR1 LGHNA and CDR2 YSLEER. V shed 0 bases and J shed 3 bases, with 12 bases lying between them. CDR3 amino acids: CASSQELAADNQPQHF. The CDR3 DNA follows: TGCGCCAGCAGCCAAGAGTTGGCGGCGGACAATCAGCCCCAGCATTTT.

The chain uses TRBV10-2 and TRBJ2-5, with 12 bases lining up with TRBD2. CDR3 size: 15 residues. The V gene's germline CDR1 is WSHSY and CDR2 SAAADI. The V and J ends lost 2 bases and 4 bases, in that order; junction bases with no gene match: 2. CDR3 loop: CASSELAGGGETQYF. CDR3 coding DNA: TGCGCCAGCAGTGAGCTAGCGGGAGGGGGAGAGACCCAGTACTTC.

The count of this clone is one. In nucleotides, the CDR3 is TGTGCCACCGGGACAGGGGCTGCTGGAAACACCATATATTTT. Translation: CATGTGAAGNTIYF. This chain links TRBV10-3 with TRBJ1-3; 10 nucleotides match TRBD1. CDR3 length equals 14 residues. Germline V gene sequence: CDR1 ENHRY, CDR2 SYGVKD. With V trimmed by 10 bases and J by 2 bases, 5 bases remained unmatched.

The chain employs TRBV5-1 and TRBJ2-7; 9 bases line up with TRBD2. CDR3 length: 15 amino acids. V lost 0 bases and J lost 2; bases outside the gene matches: 3. Germline CDR1 and CDR2: SGHRS and YFSETQ. CDR3 coding DNA: TGCGCCAGCAGCTTGGAACCTAGCGGGACCTACGAGCAGTACTTC. Translating it yields CASSLEPSGTYEQYF.